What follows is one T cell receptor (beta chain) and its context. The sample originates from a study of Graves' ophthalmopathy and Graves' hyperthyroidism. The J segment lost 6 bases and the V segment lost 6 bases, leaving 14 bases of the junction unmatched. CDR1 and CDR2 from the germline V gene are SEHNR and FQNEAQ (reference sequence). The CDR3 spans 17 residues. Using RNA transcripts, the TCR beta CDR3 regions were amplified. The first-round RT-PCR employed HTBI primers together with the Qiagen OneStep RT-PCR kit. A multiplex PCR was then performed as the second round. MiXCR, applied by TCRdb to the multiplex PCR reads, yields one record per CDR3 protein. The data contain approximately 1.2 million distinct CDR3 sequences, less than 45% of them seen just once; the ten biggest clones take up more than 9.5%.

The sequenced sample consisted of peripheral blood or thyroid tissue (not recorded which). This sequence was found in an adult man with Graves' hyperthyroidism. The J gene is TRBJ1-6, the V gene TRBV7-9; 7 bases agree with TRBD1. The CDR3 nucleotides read TGTGCCAGCAGGACCAGAAGGGACGGGACAGTTAATTCACCCCTCCACTTT. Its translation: CASRTRRDGTVNSPLHF.